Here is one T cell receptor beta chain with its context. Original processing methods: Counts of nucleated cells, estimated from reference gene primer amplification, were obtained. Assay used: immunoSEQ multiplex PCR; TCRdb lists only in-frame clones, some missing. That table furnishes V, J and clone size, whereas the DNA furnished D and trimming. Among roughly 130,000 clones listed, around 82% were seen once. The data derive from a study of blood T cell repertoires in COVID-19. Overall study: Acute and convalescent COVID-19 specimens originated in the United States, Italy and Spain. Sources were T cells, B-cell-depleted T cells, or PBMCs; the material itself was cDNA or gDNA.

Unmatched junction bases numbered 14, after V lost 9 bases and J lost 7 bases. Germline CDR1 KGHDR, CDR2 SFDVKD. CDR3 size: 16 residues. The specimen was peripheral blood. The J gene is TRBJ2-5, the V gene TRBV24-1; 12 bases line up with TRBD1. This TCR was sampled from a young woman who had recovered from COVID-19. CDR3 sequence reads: CATARDRGRVFRTQYF. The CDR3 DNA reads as TGTGCCACCGCCCGGGACAGGGGGCGTGTATTTCGGACCCAGTACTTC.